This TCR beta chain emerged from a study of blood T cell repertoires in COVID-19. The overall study: Spain, Italy and the United States supplied samples that represented acute and convalescent COVID-19. In each case, the material was cDNA or gDNA derived from T cells, B-cell-depleted T cells, or PBMCs.

The CDR3 extends over 14 amino acids. The germline V gene has CDR1 SGHRS and CDR2 YFSETQ. Trimming took 4 bases from V and 1 from J, leaving 9 bases between them. This clone appeared a single time. Per the authors' pipeline: Quantification of nucleated cells was approximated via reference gene primer amplification. Clones were sequenced by immunoSEQ multiplex PCR, and TCRdb holds only the in-frame ones, with some missing. V and J calls and clone size come straight from that table; D and trimming were deduced from the DNA. The table lists 9,900 or so clones, around 90% of them singletons. The receptor was derived from a human donor in a cohort sampled during active COVID-19. The chain has TRBV5-1 and TRBJ1-3, with D possibly being TRBD1 (6 bases). The sample consisted of peripheral blood. The chain's CDR3 is CASSRDRSGNTIYF. The CDR3 DNA follows: TGCGCCAGCAGCCGTGACAGGTCTGGAAACACCATATATTTT.